Below, one TCR beta chain is given with its context. Only in-frame clones appear in the TCRdb table, and some are missing; sequencing was by immunoSEQ multiplex PCR. The table includes 98,000 or so clones, 82% detected once. The data were taken from a study of control samples from healthy donors and cancer patients. Germline V CDR1 and CDR2: MGHDK, SYGVNS. The CDR3 covers 13 residues. The ends were cut back, 8 bases at V and 6 bases at J, with 11 bases in the middle. This receptor was taken from a man in his sixties in good health. The specimen was blood. The rearrangement uses TRBV25-1 and TRBJ1-6, with a weak D call TRBD1 (6 bases). The CDR3 here is CASADRFNSPLHF. The DNA of the CDR3 is TGTGCCAGCGCGGACAGATTTAATTCACCCCTCCACTTT.